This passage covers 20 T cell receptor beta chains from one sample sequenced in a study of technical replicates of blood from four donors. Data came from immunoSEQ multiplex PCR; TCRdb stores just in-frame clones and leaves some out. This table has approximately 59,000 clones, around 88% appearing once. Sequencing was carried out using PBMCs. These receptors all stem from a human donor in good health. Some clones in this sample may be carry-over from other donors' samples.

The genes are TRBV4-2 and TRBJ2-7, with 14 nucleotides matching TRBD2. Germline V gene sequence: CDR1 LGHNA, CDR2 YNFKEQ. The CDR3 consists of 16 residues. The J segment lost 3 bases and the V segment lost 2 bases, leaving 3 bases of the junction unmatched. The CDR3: CASSQMGLAGVYEQYF. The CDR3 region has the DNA TGTGCCAGCAGCCAAATGGGACTAGCGGGAGTCTACGAGCAGTACTTC.

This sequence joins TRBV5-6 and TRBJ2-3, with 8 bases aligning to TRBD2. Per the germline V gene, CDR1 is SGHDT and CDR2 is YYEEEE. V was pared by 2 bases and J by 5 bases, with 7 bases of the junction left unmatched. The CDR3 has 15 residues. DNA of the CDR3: TGTGCCAGCAGCTTTCAGGGACTAGGGGAAGATACGCAGTATTTT. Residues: CASSFQGLGEDTQYF.

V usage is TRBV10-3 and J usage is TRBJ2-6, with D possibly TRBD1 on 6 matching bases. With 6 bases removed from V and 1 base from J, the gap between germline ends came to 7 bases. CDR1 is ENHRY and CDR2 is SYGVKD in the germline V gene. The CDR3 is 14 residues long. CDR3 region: CAIRGASGANVLTF. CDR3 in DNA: TGTGCCATCAGGGGGGCTTCTGGGGCCAACGTCCTGACTTTC.

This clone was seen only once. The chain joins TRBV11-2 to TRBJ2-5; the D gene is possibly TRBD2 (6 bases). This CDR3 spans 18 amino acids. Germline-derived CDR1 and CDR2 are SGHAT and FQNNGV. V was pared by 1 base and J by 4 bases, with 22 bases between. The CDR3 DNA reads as TGTGCCAGCAGCTTAGGGAGTTTCCGGGGCGGGAATGTAGAGACCCAGTACTTC. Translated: CASSLGSFRGGNVETQYF.

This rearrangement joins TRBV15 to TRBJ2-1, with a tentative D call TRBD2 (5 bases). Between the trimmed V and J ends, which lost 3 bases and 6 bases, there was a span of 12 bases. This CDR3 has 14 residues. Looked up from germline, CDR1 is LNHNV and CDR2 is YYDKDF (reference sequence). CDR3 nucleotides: TGTGCCACCAGCAGCGGCGGGCGGATCAATGAGCAGTTCTTC. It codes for CATSSGGRINEQFF.

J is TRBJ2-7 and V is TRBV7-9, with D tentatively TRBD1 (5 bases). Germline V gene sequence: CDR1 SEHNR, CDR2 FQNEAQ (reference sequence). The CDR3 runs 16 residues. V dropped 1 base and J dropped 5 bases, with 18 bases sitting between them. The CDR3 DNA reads TGTGCCAGCAGCTTAGAAAGGACCCCAAAGGGGAACGAGCAGTACTTC. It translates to CASSLERTPKGNEQYF.

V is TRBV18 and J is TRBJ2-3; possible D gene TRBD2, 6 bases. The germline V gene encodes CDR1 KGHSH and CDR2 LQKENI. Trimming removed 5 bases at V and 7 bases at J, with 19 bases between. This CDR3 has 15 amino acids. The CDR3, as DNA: TGTGCCAGCTCATCACTGGAGGGGTCAGGAAATACGCAGTATTTT. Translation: CASSSLEGSGNTQYF.

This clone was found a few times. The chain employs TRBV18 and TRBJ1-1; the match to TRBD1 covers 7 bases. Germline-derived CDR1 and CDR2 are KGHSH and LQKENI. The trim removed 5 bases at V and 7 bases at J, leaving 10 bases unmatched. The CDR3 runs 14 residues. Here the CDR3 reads CASSEGAQGGEAFF. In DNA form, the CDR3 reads TGTGCCAGCTCAGAGGGGGCTCAGGGAGGTGAAGCTTTCTTT.

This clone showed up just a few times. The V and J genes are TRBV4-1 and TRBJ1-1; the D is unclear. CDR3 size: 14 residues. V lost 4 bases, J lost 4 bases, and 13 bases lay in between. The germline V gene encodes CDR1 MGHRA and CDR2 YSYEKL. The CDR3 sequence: CASSPPLTGTEAFF. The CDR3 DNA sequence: TGCGCCAGCAGCCCCCCCCTCACTGGCACTGAAGCTTTCTTT.

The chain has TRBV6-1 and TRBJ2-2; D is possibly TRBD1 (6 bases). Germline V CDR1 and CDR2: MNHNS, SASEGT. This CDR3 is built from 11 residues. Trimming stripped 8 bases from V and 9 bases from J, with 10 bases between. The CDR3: CASEDSRELFF. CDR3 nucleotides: TGTGCCAGCGAGGACAGTAGGGAGCTGTTTTTT.

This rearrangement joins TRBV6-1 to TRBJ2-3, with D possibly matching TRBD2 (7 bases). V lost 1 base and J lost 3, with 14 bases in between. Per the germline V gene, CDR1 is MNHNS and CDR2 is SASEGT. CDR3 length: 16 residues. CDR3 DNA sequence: TGTGCCAGCAGTGAAGATTCGGGGAGGGGGACAGATACGCAGTATTTT. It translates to CASSEDSGRGTDTQYF.

Here the CDR3 DNA reads TGTGCCAGCAGTTACTCCGGACAGCCTGGAAACACCATATATTTT. Protein product: CASSYSGQPGNTIYF. The gene calls are TRBV6-6 and TRBJ1-3; TRBD1 might be the D (6 bases). This CDR3 region has 15 residues. V was cut by 0 bases and J by 2 bases, with 8 bases left in between. CDR1 is MNHNY, CDR2 SVGAGI, per germline (reference sequence).

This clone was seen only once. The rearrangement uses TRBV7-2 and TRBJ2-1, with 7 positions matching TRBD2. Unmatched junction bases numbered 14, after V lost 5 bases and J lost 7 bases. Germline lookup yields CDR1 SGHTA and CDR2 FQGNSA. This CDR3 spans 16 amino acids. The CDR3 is CASSPLGTILYNEQFF. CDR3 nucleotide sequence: TGTGCCAGCAGCCCCTTGGGGACTATATTGTATAATGAGCAGTTCTTC.

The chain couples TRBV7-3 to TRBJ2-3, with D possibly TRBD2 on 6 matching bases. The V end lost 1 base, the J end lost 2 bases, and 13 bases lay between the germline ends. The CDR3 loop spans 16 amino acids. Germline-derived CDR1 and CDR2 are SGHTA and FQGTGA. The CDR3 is CASSLIGGILTDTQYF. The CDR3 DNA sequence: TGTGCCAGCAGCTTAATTGGCGGGATACTCACAGATACGCAGTATTTT.

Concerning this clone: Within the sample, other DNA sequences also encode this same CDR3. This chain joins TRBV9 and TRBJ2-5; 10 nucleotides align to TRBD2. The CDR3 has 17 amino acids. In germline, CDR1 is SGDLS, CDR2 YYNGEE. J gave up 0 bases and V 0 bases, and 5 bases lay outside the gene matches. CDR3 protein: CASSVGGSGGYQETQYF. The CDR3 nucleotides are TGTGCCAGCAGCGTAGGAGGTAGCGGGGGGTACCAAGAGACCCAGTACTTC.

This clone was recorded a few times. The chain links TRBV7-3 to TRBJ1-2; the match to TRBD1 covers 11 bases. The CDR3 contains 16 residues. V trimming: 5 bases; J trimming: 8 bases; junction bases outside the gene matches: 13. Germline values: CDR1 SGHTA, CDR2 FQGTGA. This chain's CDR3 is CASSRGTGGSLEGYTF. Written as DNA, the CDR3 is TGTGCCAGCAGCCGCGGGACAGGGGGGTCACTAGAGGGCTACACCTTC. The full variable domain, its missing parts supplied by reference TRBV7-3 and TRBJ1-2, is GAGVSQTPSNKVTEKGKYVELRCDPISGHTALYWYRQSLGQGPEFLIYFQGTGAADDSGLPNDRFFAVRPEGSVSTLKIQRTERGDSAVYLCASSRGTGGSLEGYTFGSGTRLTVV.

The CDR3 protein is CASSEQGRTDQETQYF. In DNA form, the CDR3 reads TGTGCCAGCAGTGAACAGGGCAGGACCGACCAAGAGACCCAGTACTTC. The chain has TRBV25-1 and TRBJ2-5; a weak D match, TRBD1 (5 bases). The CDR3 is 16 residues long. With 2 bases removed from V and 0 bases from J, the gap between germline ends came to 13 bases. Germline assignment: CDR1 MGHDK and CDR2 SYGVNS.

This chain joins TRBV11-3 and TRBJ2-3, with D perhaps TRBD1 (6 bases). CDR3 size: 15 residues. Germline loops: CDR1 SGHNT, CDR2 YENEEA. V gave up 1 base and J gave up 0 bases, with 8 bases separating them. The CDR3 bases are TGTGCCAGCAGCTTAGGACAGGCTAGCACAGATACGCAGTATTTT. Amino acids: CASSLGQASTDTQYF.

DNA for the CDR3: TGTGCCAGCAGCCCGTACACCCTGGCCAAAAACATTCAGTACTTC. This sequence encodes CASSPYTLAKNIQYF. The J gene is TRBJ2-4, the V gene TRBV5-6; D is undetermined. Germline CDR1 is SGHDT and CDR2 is YYEEEE. Trimming stripped 4 bases from V and 1 base from J, with 12 bases between. The CDR3 length is 15 residues. The entire variable domain, with the rest obtained from reference TRBV5-6 and TRBJ2-4, is as follows: DAGVTQSPTHLIKTRGQQVTLRCSPKSGHDTVSWYQQALGQGPQFIFQYYEEEERQRGNFPDRFSGHQFPNYSSELNVNALLLGDSALYLCASSPYTLAKNIQYFGAGTRLSVL.

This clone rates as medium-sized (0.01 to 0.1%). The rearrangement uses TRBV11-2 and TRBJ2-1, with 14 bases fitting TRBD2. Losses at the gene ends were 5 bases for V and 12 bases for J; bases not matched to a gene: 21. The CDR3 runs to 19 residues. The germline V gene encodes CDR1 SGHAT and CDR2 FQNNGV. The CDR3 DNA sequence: TGTGCCAGCAGCGATAGTTGGGGTATTAGGACTAGCGGGGGGAAGGGGCAGTTCTTC. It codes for CASSDSWGIRTSGGKGQFF. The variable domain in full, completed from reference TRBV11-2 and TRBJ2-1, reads EAGVAQSPRYKIIEKRQSVAFWCNPISGHATLYWYQQILGQGPKLLIQFQNNGVVDDSQLPKDRFSAERLKGVDSTLKIQPAKLEDSAVYLCASSDSWGIRTSGGKGQFFGPGTRLTVL.